This TCR beta chain was recovered during a study of identical twins. TCRdb processed the 5' RACE reads anew with MiXCR; each CDR3 protein has one entry. The sample shows about 690,000 distinct CDR3 sequences, around 5.7% of them seen only once. With 2 bases removed from V and 2 bases from J, the gap between germline ends came to 12 bases. The germline CDR1 and CDR2 sequences are MNHEY and SVGEGT. The CDR3 spans 15 residues. The TCR comes from a young man in good health. The genes are TRBV6-2 or TRBV6-3 and TRBJ1-2; unclear D gene. The material sequenced was naive T cells sorted from blood. CDR3 in DNA: TGTGCCAGCAGTTACCGACACGGCAGCAACTATGGCTACACCTTC. It is translated as CASSYRHGSNYGYTF.